The sequence of this TCR beta chain was determined in a study of blood T cell repertoires in COVID-19. About the study: Acute-phase and convalescent COVID-19 samples originated in the United States, Italy and Spain. The cDNA or gDNA used as material had been derived from T cells, B-cell-depleted T cells, or PBMCs.

Germline V gene lookup returns CDR1 SEHNR and CDR2 FQNEAQ (reference sequence). The length of the CDR3 is 18 residues. V was clipped by 5 bases and J by 4 bases; unmatched bases: 13. In the study's own analysis: Researchers report that nucleated cell counts were estimated from reference gene primer amplification. Only in-frame clones appear in the TCRdb table, and some are missing; sequencing was by immunoSEQ multiplex PCR. The V and J calls and clone size come from that table; D and trimming were worked out from the DNA. The table includes approximately 63,000 clones, about nine tenths detected once.

Sequenced input: peripheral blood. This chain connects TRBV7-9 to TRBJ2-5; 13 bases map to TRBD2. This sequence was found in a human donor in a cohort sampled during active COVID-19. The CDR3 DNA sequence: TGTGCCAGCAGCCCTTCTCGGACTAGCGGGGGATTGAGAGAGACCCAGTACTTC. It encodes CASSPSRTSGGLRETQYF. The entire variable domain, with the rest obtained from reference TRBV7-9 and TRBJ2-5, is as follows: DTGVSQNPRHKITKRGQNVTFRCDPISEHNRLYWYRQTLGQGPEFLTYFQNEAQLEKSRLLSDRFSAERPKGSFSTLEIQRTEQGDSAMYLCASSPSRTSGGLRETQYFGPGTRLLVL.